A selection of T cell receptor beta chains follows, all from one sample in a study of shared clonotypes between healthy human individuals. Only in-frame clones appear in the TCRdb table, and some are missing; sequencing was by immunoSEQ multiplex PCR. This table holds some 1,400,000 clones, around 97% found once. Material for sequencing was naive CD4+ T cells sorted from blood. The receptors here all came from a man aged 30-40 years in good health. Both conserved end residues are trimmed from each CDR3. Rows give clone size only sometimes, using once, few, many, or a class for an expanded clone.

cdr3_aa: ASSQDRVQGYNEQF; clone_size: NA; v_call: TRBV4-1
cdr3_aa: ASSGLLGPLSDEQY; clone_size: NA; v_call: TRBV2
cdr3_aa: ASSRDRDTGELF; clone_size: NA; v_call: TRBV7-8
cdr3_aa: ASSHQLHRVQETQY; clone_size: NA; v_call: TRBV5-1
cdr3_aa: ASSVSSGRNTGELF; clone_size: NA; v_call: TRBV9
cdr3_aa: TSSPSDRGPTPEAF; clone_size: NA; v_call: TRBV1
cdr3_aa: ASSTQATSGSYEQY; clone_size: NA; v_call: TRBV5-1
cdr3_aa: ASTLGGTDTQY; clone_size: NA; v_call: TRBV5-4
cdr3_aa: ASSLSGSGRGNEQF; clone_size: NA; v_call: TRBV27
cdr3_aa: ASSSRLERDLEQF; clone_size: NA; v_call: TRBV7-3
cdr3_aa: SVASGLALSYNEQF; clone_size: NA; v_call: TRBV29-1
cdr3_aa: ASSSLRTSTDTQY; clone_size: NA; v_call: TRBV6-6
cdr3_aa: ASSLSASLTGELF; clone_size: NA; v_call: TRBV5-1
cdr3_aa: ASSPRGNRRPYEQY; clone_size: once; v_call: TRBV14
cdr3_aa: AWSGLAFSEQY; clone_size: NA; v_call: TRBV30
cdr3_aa: ASSFTAYEQY; clone_size: NA; v_call: TRBV28
cdr3_aa: ASSNRKNTEAF; clone_size: NA; v_call: TRBV19
cdr3_aa: ASSQDMGPPSYEQY; clone_size: NA; v_call: TRBV4-3
cdr3_aa: ASRPRGGTDTQY; clone_size: NA; v_call: TRBV2
cdr3_aa: ASSSSMDSNEQF; clone_size: NA; v_call: TRBV7-3
cdr3_aa: ASSLGGSGTGELF; clone_size: NA; v_call: TRBV7-9
cdr3_aa: ASSWDTYEQY; clone_size: NA; v_call: TRBV5-1
cdr3_aa: ASSETGIRYEQY; clone_size: NA; v_call: TRBV2
cdr3_aa: ASSLAQETQY; clone_size: NA; v_call: TRBV7-9
cdr3_aa: ASSLVTDHEQY; clone_size: NA; v_call: TRBV5-1
cdr3_aa: ASSIRGQGGYEQY; clone_size: NA; v_call: TRBV19
cdr3_aa: ASSATGTGELF; clone_size: once; v_call: TRBV9
cdr3_aa: ASSPSWGRGGGEQY; clone_size: NA; v_call: TRBV5-4
cdr3_aa: ASSLGQGASGTQY; clone_size: NA; v_call: TRBV7-2
cdr3_aa: ASTPGGYNEQF; clone_size: NA; v_call: TRBV5-1
cdr3_aa: ASSNTGSGNTIY; clone_size: NA; v_call: TRBV28
cdr3_aa: ASSLGLRDTQY; clone_size: once; v_call: TRBV6-5
cdr3_aa: ASRPSGGRSYEQY; clone_size: NA; v_call: TRBV19
cdr3_aa: ASSPERGANTGELF; clone_size: NA; v_call: TRBV7-9
cdr3_aa: ASSLDRAGGTYEQY; clone_size: NA; v_call: TRBV5-1
cdr3_aa: ASIHGGVSSYEQY; clone_size: NA; v_call: TRBV6-1
cdr3_aa: ASSDPRTGDAGELF; clone_size: NA; v_call: TRBV5-4
cdr3_aa: ASSLFWRGLNNEQF; clone_size: once; v_call: TRBV5-4